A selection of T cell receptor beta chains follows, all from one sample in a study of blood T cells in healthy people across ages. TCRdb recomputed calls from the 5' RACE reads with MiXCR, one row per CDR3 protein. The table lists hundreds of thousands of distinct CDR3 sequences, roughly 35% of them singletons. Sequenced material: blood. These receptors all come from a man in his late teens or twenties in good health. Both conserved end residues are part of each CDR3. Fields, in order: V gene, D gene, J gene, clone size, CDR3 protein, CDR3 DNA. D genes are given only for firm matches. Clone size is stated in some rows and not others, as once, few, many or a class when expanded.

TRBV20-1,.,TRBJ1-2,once,CSARGGPPNYGYTF,TGCAGTGCTAGAGGCGGACCTCCTAACTATGGCTACACCTTC
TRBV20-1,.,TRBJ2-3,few,CSASLPAGVSVGTQYF,TGCAGTGCTTCCCTCCCCGCAGGCGTGAGCGTTGGTACGCAGTATTTT
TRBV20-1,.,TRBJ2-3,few,CSAGRGPKTDTQYF,TGCAGTGCCGGGCGGGGGCCAAAAACAGATACGCAGTATTTT
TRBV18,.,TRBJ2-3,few,CASSPRQASTDTQYF,TGTGCCAGCTCACCTAGACAGGCGAGCACAGATACGCAGTATTTT
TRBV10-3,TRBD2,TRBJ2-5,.,CAISLTSAQETQYF,TGTGCCATCAGTCTAACTAGCGCGCAAGAGACCCAGTACTTC
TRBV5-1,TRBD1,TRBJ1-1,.,CASSLEAQGARGTEAFF,TGCGCCAGCAGCTTGGAGGCCCAGGGGGCTCGGGGCACTGAAGCTTTCTTT
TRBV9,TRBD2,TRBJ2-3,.,CASSAPSGVSTDTQYF,TGTGCCAGCAGCGCTCCGAGCGGGGTTAGCACAGATACGCAGTATTTT
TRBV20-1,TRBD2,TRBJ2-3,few,CSARERGLAGGFTDTQYF,TGCAGTGCTAGGGAAAGGGGACTAGCGGGGGGATTCACAGATACGCAGTATTTT
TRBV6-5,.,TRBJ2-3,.,CASSYGPTDTQYF,TGTGCCAGCAGTTACGGGCCCACAGATACGCAGTATTTT
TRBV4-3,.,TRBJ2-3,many,CASSQDPAFRTDTQYF,TGCGCCAGCAGCCAAGATCCGGCCTTCCGCACAGATACGCAGTATTTT
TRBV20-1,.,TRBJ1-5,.,CSASGQVYQPQHF,TGCAGTGCCAGCGGGCAGGTCTATCAGCCCCAGCATTTT
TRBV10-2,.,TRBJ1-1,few,CASSAPGEDTEAFF,TGCGCCAGCAGTGCACCAGGGGAGGACACTGAAGCTTTCTTT
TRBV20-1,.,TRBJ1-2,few,CSASNVGQGRWGYTF,TGCAGTGCTTCGAACGTTGGGCAGGGGAGATGGGGCTACACCTTC